One and the same sample provided the 6 T cell receptor beta chains below, sequenced in a study of CD8 T cells in Susac syndrome. The RNA, about 0.45 to 1 ug, was put through reverse transcription using random hexamers. Each CDR3 protein is one row after TCRdb ran MiXCR on the immunoSEQ multiplex PCR reads. The data show 210,000 or so distinct CDR3 sequences, approximately 90% seen once. The specimen sequenced was CD8+ T cells from PBMCs. These receptors all come from a human donor with multiple sclerosis.

The chain combines TRBV6-1 with TRBJ2-7; a weak D match, TRBD1 (6 bases). This CDR3 region has 16 residues. Between the trimmed V and J ends, which lost 6 bases and 1 base, there was a span of 19 bases. CDR1 and CDR2 from the germline V gene are MNHNS and SASEGT. The CDR3 is CASSPPTGTRSYEQYF. The CDR3 DNA sequence: TGTGCCAGCAGCCCCCCGACAGGAACGCGGTCCTACGAGCAGTACTTC.

The V call is TRBV20-1, the J call TRBJ1-5; the D is unclear. Trimming pared 5 bases from V and 0 bases from J, leaving 11 bases between. CDR3 length: 14 amino acids. Germline V gene data show CDR1 as DFQATT and CDR2 as SNEGSKA (reference sequence). In DNA, the CDR3 is TGCAGTGCTCCTACAGCGGATAGCAATCAGCCCCAGCATTTT. Translated: CSAPTADSNQPQHF.

For the CDR3, the DNA is TGTGCCAGCAGCCAAACATTCGAAGGGAGGGCTAATGAAAAACTGTTTTTT. Amino acid sequence: CASSQTFEGRANEKLFF. V usage is TRBV7-9 and J usage is TRBJ1-4; D remains ambiguous. The ends were cut back, 5 bases at V and 3 bases at J, with 19 bases in the middle. The CDR3 length is 17 residues. Germline-derived CDR1 and CDR2 are SEHNR and FQNEAQ (reference sequence). Combining the CDR3 with reference TRBV7-9 and TRBJ1-4 gives the whole variable domain DTGVSQNPRHKITKRGQNVTFRCDPISEHNRLYWYRQTLGQGPEFLTYFQNEAQLEKSRLLSDRFSAERPKGSFSTLEIQRTEQGDSAMYLCASSQTFEGRANEKLFFGSGTQLSVL.

The chain links TRBV20-1 to TRBJ1-2, with 8 bases identical to TRBD1. Germline CDR1 reads DFQATT; CDR2 reads SNEGSKA (reference sequence). This CDR3 has 15 amino acids. The J segment lost 4 bases and the V segment lost 3 bases, leaving 10 bases of the junction unmatched. CDR3 nucleotides: TGCAGTGCTAGTCCCTCCAGGGGGCGCAGCTATGGCTACACCTTC. This translates into CSASPSRGRSYGYTF.

The chain uses TRBV5-1 and TRBJ2-1; D might be TRBD1 or TRBD2, each matching 5 bases. CDR1 is SGHRS, CDR2 YFSETQ, per germline. Trimming shortened V by 0 bases and J by 9 bases, and 13 bases separated the two germline ends. This CDR3 has 14 residues. As DNA, the CDR3 is TGCGCCAGCAGCTTGGTGGGGCCCCGGGGTGAGCAGTTCTTC. It is translated as CASSLVGPRGEQFF.

This clonotype was recorded only once. The V call is TRBV6-5, the J call TRBJ2-1; D may be TRBD1 or TRBD2 (5 bases each). Germline V gene sequence: CDR1 MNHEY, CDR2 SVGAGI. Trimming took 10 bases from V and 5 from J, leaving 12 bases between them. This CDR3 has 12 amino acids. In DNA, the CDR3 is TGTGCCACCCGGGACGCGGACAATGAGCAGTTCTTC. Amino acid sequence: CATRDADNEQFF.